A single sample gave rise to the 5 T cell receptor beta chains below, sequenced in a study of post-analysis software for immune sequencing data. Broader study findings: TRBV5-6, TRBV5-1 and TRBV20-1 belonged to a set of roughly five TRBV segments that were more frequent in patients than controls.

Carried by the TCR beta cDNA libraries were unique molecular identifiers. TCRdb analysed the PCR reads with MiXCR anew, one entry per CDR3 protein. The sample shows just over 250,000 distinct CDR3 sequences, about 38% of them seen only once. These receptors' targets are unknown. The sample taken for sequencing was blood. The receptor source for this set is a girl under 18 with multiple sclerosis.

This clonotype was recorded many times. J is TRBJ2-3 and V is TRBV24-1; 8 bases fit TRBD2. This CDR3 contains 16 residues. Germline values: CDR1 KGHDR, CDR2 SFDVKD. V shed 3 bases and J 0 bases; nucleotides not matched to a gene: 4. CDR3 protein: CATSDRSGTSTDTQYF. In DNA, the CDR3 is TGTGCCACCAGTGATCGTAGCGGGACTAGCACAGATACGCAGTATTTT.

This clonotype was counted many times. The V and J genes are TRBV5-1 and TRBJ2-1; 11 bases fit TRBD2. Germline V gene lookup returns CDR1 SGHRS and CDR2 YFSETQ. V shed 4 bases, J shed 6 bases, and the junction held 3 bases outside the gene matches. The CDR3 totals 14 residues. CDR3 in amino acids: CASSPGLAGNEQFF. CDR3 nucleotides: TGCGCCAGCAGCCCCGGACTAGCGGGCAATGAGCAGTTCTTC.

This clonotype appeared many times. Sequence at one end of the junction differs from germline and may be a read error. The chain couples TRBV29-1 to TRBJ2-4, with 12 bases fitting TRBD2. The CDR3 contains 14 residues. The germline CDR1 and CDR2 sequences are SQVTM and ANQGSEA. Here the CDR3 DNA reads TGCAGCGTTGGGACTAGCGGGGCCATAAACATTCAGTACTTC. Its translation is CSVGTSGAINIQYF.

Details on this clonotype: This may arise from a read error, as a much more abundant clone is one base away. The rearrangement links TRBV5-1 to TRBJ2-1; D is undetermined. Germline CDR1 and CDR2: SGHRS and YFSETQ. The CDR3 loop spans 14 amino acids. CDR3 protein: CVSSLDHSYNEQFF. CDR3 bases: TGCGTCAGCAGCTTGGACCACTCCTACAATGAGCAGTTCTTC.

This clonotype appeared many times. This chain links TRBV4-1 with TRBJ2-3, with 8 bases identical to TRBD1. Germline loops: CDR1 MGHRA, CDR2 YSYEKL. The CDR3 runs to 18 residues. V lost 0 bases and J lost 3; bases outside the gene matches: 11. CDR3 region: CASSQDSPRTGSTDTQYF. CDR3 sequence (DNA): TGCGCCAGCAGCCAAGATTCCCCGAGGACAGGGAGTACAGATACGCAGTATTTT.